This TCR beta chain comes out of a study of CD8+ T cells in alopecia areata. The study's findings and limits: Scalp clonality, along with expanded CD8+ clones among the top 100, was significantly decreased by tofacitinib. Many expanded lesional clones persisted during tofacitinib (in both scalp and blood).

Treatment reported: oral pan-JAK inhibitor, 5-10 mg twice daily. V was trimmed by 3 bases and J by 8 bases, leaving 8 bases between them. Germline-derived CDR1 and CDR2 are SQVTM and ANQGSEA. CDR3 length: 11 residues. RNA extraction was followed by reverse transcription into cDNA, which acted as the sequencing template. Sequencing used immunoSEQ multiplex PCR; TCRdb keeps in-frame clones, though not all of them. The sample lists 150,000 to 200,000 clones; 60% were seen once. The sample holds a few counts of this clone. Its specificity is unknown. Sequenced material: CD4+ T cells sorted from blood, taken at week 24, from a patient treated with tofacitinib. The chain recombines TRBV29-1 with TRBJ2-1; a possible D gene is TRBD1 (7 bases). The sequence was obtained from a human donor with alopecia areata. The CDR3 loop is CSVDRGDEQFF. As DNA, the CDR3 is TGCAGCGTTGACAGGGGGGATGAGCAGTTCTTC.